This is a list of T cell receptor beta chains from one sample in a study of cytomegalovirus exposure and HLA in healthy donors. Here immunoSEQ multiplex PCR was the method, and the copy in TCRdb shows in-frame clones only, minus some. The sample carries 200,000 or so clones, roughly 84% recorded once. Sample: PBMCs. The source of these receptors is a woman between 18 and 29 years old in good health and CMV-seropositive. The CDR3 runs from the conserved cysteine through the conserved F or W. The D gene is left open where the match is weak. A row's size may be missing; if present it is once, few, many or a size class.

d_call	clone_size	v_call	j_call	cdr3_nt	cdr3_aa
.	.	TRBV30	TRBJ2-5	TGTGCCTGGAGTGTCGTAGAGGAGACCCAGTACTTC	CAWSVVEETQYF
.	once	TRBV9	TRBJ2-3	TGTGCCAGCAGCGTAGCGGCTACCCGAGGGACAGATACGCAGTATTTT	CASSVAATRGTDTQYF
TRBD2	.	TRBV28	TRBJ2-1	TGTGCCAGCAGTTCGCGCCGGGGGGGAAACAATGAGCAGTTCTTC	CASSSRRGGNNEQFF
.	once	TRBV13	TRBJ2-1	TGTGCCAGCAGCTTACGGGGTAGCTCCTACAATGAGCAGTTCTTC	CASSLRGSSYNEQFF
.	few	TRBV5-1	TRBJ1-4	TGCGCCAGCAGCTTGGCGCAACAGGGCAAAGGTGAAAAACTGTTTTTT	CASSLAQQGKGEKLFF
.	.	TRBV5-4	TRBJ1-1	TGTGCCAGCAGCTTGGCGTACGGCACTGAAGCTTTCTTT	CASSLAYGTEAFF
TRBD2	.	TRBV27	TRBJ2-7	TGTGCCAGCAATAGCGGGTGGGAGCAGTACTTC	CASNSGWEQYF
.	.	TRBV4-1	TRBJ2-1	TGCGCCAGCAGCCAAGACGACAATGAGCAGTTCTTC	CASSQDDNEQFF
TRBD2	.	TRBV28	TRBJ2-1	TGTGCCAGCAGTCCCCCTAGCGGAAGTACCACCTTGAACAATGAGCAGTTCTTC	CASSPPSGSTTLNNEQFF
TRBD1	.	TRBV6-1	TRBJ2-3	TGTGCCAGTCCAGGACAGGGCGGCACAGATACGCAGTATTTT	CASPGQGGTDTQYF
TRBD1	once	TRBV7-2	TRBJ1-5	TGTGCCAGCAGCTTACGAGGACAGGCCGCGGGGCCCCAGCATTTT	CASSLRGQAAGPQHF
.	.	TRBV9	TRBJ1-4	TGTGCCAGCAGCGCCACGGGGGTGCCTAATGAAAAACTGTTTTTT	CASSATGVPNEKLFF
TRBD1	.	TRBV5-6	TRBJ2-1	TGTGCCAGCTCCCAAACGGGACAGGACAATGAGCAGTTCTTC	CASSQTGQDNEQFF
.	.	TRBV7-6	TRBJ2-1	TGTGCCAGCAGCTTAGTCGGCGGCAATGAGCAGTTCTTC	CASSLVGGNEQFF
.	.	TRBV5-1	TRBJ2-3	TGCGCCAGCGGACAGACAGACCCCACAGATACGCAGTATTTT	CASGQTDPTDTQYF
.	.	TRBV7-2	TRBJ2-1	TGTGCCAGCAGCTTAGTAACGGGAGTGTCCTACAATGAGCAGTTCTTC	CASSLVTGVSYNEQFF
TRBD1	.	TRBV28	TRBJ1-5	TGTGCCAGCAGTTTACCTACAGGGGATCAGCCCCAGCATTTT	CASSLPTGDQPQHF
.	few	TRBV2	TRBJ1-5	TGTGCCAGCAGGGTGACAGAGATGGGCAATCAGCCCCAGCATTTT	CASRVTEMGNQPQHF
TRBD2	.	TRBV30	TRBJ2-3	TGTGCCTCAACCGGGGCTAGCGGGAGAGGGGATACGCAGTATTTT	CASTGASGRGDTQYF
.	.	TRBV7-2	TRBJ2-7	TGTGCCAGCAGCATACAGGGTTCTGAGACCTACGAGCAGTACTTC	CASSIQGSETYEQYF
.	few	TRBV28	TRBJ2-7	TGTGCCACCTGGGGGGTAGAGCAGTACTTC	CATWGVEQYF
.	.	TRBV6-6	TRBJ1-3	TGTGCCACATTAGCTGGAAACACCATATATTTT	CATLAGNTIYF